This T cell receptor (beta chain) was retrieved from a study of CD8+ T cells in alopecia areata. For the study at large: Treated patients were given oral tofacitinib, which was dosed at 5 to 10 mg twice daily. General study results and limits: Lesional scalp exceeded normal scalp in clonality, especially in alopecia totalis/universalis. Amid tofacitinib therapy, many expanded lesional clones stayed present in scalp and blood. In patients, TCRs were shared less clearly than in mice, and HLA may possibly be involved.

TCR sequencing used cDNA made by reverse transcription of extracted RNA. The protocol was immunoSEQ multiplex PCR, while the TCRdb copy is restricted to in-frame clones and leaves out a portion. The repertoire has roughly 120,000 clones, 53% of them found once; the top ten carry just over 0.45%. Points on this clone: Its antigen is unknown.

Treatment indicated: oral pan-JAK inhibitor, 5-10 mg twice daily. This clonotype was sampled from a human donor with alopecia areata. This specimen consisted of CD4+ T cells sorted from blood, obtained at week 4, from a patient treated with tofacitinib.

CDR3 residues: CASSPGRDTGELFF. DNA of the CDR3: TGTGCCAGCTCACCAGGGCGGGACACCGGGGAGCTGTTTTTT. The rearrangement links TRBV18 to TRBJ2-2; weak D call: TRBD2 (5 bases). The germline CDR1 and CDR2 sequences are KGHSH and LQKENI. V lost 2 bases and J lost 3, with 7 bases in between. This CDR3 has 14 amino acids.